This TCR beta chain was observed in a study of T cell responses to AZD1222 COVID-19 vaccine. Overall study findings and caveats: Vaccine-related CD4 TCRs covered spike, predominating at 160-218 and 743-854. Repertoire samples came only from after the peak T cell response.

Measured with immunoSEQ multiplex PCR; TCRdb has only the in-frame clones, and not every one. The table has 100,000 to 150,000 clones, about nine tenths seen once. Comments on this clone: Its antigen is not known.

Trimming shortened V by 2 bases and J by 5 bases, and 10 bases separated the two germline ends. CDR3 length: 13 amino acids. Germline CDR1 and CDR2: SGHDT and YYEEEE. The receptor's source is an adult in good health. This chain joins TRBV5-6 and TRBJ1-1; D not resolved. The source material was peripheral blood, sampled on day 0 of AZD1222 vaccination. The CDR3 DNA is TGTGCCAGCAGCTTAACCGGACTGACTGAAGCTTTCTTT. This gives the protein CASSLTGLTEAFF.